This T cell receptor beta chain was profiled in a study of beta chain features in type 1 diabetes. Regarding the study as a whole: Moderate yet significant TCRB CDR3 shortening was seen in Type 1 diabetes patients in all four CD4+ subsets.

With V trimmed by 2 bases and J by 9 bases, 8 bases remained unmatched. Germline lookup yields CDR1 MNHNY and CDR2 SVGAGI (reference sequence). The CDR3 consists of 15 residues. The study reverse transcribed the entire isolated RNA, so it sequenced expressed TCRB transcripts. TCRdb's copy holds only in-frame clones and misses some; the assay was immunoSEQ multiplex PCR. The sample lists roughly 100,000 clones, 25% to 35% occurring once. Concerning this clone: No antigen is known for it.

The V call is TRBV6-6, the J call TRBJ1-4, with TRBD1 identical over 8 bases. What was sequenced was central memory CD4+ T cells from blood. This sequence was found in a woman aged 18 to 35 with type 1 diabetes. This CDR3 reads CASSYPGTGTKKLFF. CDR3 nucleotides: TGTGCCAGCAGTTACCCCGGGACAGGCACGAAAAAACTGTTTTTT.